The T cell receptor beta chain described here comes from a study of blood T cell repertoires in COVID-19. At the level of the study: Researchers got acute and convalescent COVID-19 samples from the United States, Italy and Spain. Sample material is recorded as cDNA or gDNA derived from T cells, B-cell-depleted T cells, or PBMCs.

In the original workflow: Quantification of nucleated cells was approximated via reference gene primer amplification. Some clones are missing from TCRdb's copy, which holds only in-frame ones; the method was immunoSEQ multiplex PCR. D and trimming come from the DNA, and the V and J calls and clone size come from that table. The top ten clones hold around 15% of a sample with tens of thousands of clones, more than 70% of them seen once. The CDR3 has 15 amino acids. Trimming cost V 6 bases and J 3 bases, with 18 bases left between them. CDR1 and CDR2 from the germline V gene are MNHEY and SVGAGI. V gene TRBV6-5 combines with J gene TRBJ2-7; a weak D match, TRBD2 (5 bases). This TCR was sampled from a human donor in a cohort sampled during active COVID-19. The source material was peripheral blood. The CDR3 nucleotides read TGTGCCAGCAGGAGTTTAACTAGTTCTAGCTACGAGCAGTACTTC. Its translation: CASRSLTSSSYEQYF.